This entry features one T cell receptor beta chain sequence. Participant ages covered roughly 18 to 89 years across some 25 US areas. Assay used: immunoSEQ multiplex PCR; TCRdb lists only in-frame clones, some missing. The sample has 200,000 or so clones, more than 75% seen once. This record comes from a study of blood T cell repertoires in COVID-19. Trimming removed 3 bases from V and 2 bases from J; junction bases left unmatched: 11. Germline assignment: CDR1 KGHSH and CDR2 LQKENI. The CDR3 loop spans 18 amino acids. Sequenced input: PBMCs or T cells enriched from blood (not recorded which). The sequence came from a man aged 30 to 45 in a cohort exposed to, infected with or recovered from COVID-19 (not recorded which). The genes are TRBV18 and TRBJ1-5; TRBD1 matches at 9 bases. CDR3 sequence (DNA): TGTGCCAGCTCACCCACGCGGGACAGGGAGGATGGCAATCAGCCCCAGCATTTT. Translated: CASSPTRDREDGNQPQHF.